This TCR beta chain was observed in a study of healthy donors' naive CD4 and CD8 T cells (dated by TCRdb to the mid-2010s). Background for the entire study: The donors were selected to cover three age groups of six people each (20-25, 40-50 and 60-70 years), had a mean age of 44, and were half female. For TCR alpha, a new primer set covering all functional IMGT alpha gene variants was designed, and the rest of the protocol matched the beta-chain workflow. To check how TCR variation relates to lineage commitment, the researchers sequenced rearranged TCR alpha and beta chains taken from naive CD4+ and CD8+ T cells. Peripheral blood mononuclear cells were collected from fewer than 20 healthy, unrelated individuals. The donors were HLA-typed by sequencing at HLA-A, -B, -C, -DRB1, -DQB1 and -DPB1, using the SBTexcellerator protocol, an ABI3130xl analyzer and SBTengine software.

Cells with a CD4+CD8-CD45RO-CD45RA+ profile were isolated by FACS and defined as naive CD4+ T cells, and those with a CD8+CD4-CD45RA+CD27bright profile were defined as naive CD8+ T cells. Sorting used antibodies against CD4 (RPA-T4), CD8 (SK1), CD27 (O323), CD45RA (HI100) and CD45RO (UCHL1). What the authors observed across the whole study: Bias between naive CD4+ and CD8+ cells was reportedly observed for most V and J gene segments, consistently across donors and independently of HLA genotype. Because the alpha and beta chains were sequenced in bulk, pairing them was not possible, and so effects of the combined chains went unevaluated. The study did not directly address whether homeostatic proliferation of naive T cells might have biased the repertoire. V genes, J genes and CDR3 charge together appeared to explain 10% to 15% of CD4/CD8 propensity variance, in a largely additive manner. In both chains, CD4+ lineage was linked to a positively charged CDR3, whereas CD8+ lineage was linked to a negatively charged CDR3.

The sample was run on a 454 GS FLX Titanium. A previously published linear amplification protocol was used to build TCR libraries from approximately 450 ng of total RNA. Sequencing was performed on the Roche/454 Genome Sequencer with Titanium chemistry. Regarding the original processing steps: A total of 78,498 rearranged TCR alpha transcripts were sequenced from about 5 of the healthy donors. Unique TCR clonotypes were defined by the CDR3 junction under IMGT nomenclature, and duplicate transcripts were removed. Logistic regression in R 2.13.0 modeled CD4 versus CD8 status as a function of V and J genes, with adjustment for donor effects and Bonferroni correction for multiple testing. TCRdb redid the processing of the public reads, applying fastp at Q25 and MiXCR, and retained in-frame beta chains. Rows are combined by CDR3 protein, so each entry shows the most common genes and DNA. TCRdb, rather than the study authors, made the V and J calls. The sample profile shows approximately 200,000 distinct CDR3 sequences; about 70% of them were found once. About 2.3% of the sample comes from the top ten.

Regarding this clonotype: Its antigen is still unknown. The record has no base qualities; no much larger clone is one base away.

Measured from the cysteine to the phenylalanine, the CDR3 is 14 residues long. The sequence is cut down to CDR3 DNA, 42 bases in frame from base 1. Germline trimming: 3 bases from V, 5 bases from J; junction bases outside gene matches: 4. The sequencing sample was made of naive CD4+ and CD8+ T cells sorted from blood, pooled from several donors. Interpreted using the paper, the cell subset or site label stands for: FACS-sorted naive CD4+ (CD45RO-CD45RA+) and naive CD8+ (CD45RA+CD27bright) T cells. The sequence derives from a pool of human donors in good health; the sample pools cells from several healthy donors. The chain links TRBV12-3 or TRBV12-4 with TRBJ1-1; the junction holds 9 bases that match TRBD1. The CDR3 here reads CASSFVQGATEAFF. The nucleotide sequence reads as follows: TGTGCCAGCAGTTTTGTACAGGGGGCTACTGAAGCTTTCTTT.